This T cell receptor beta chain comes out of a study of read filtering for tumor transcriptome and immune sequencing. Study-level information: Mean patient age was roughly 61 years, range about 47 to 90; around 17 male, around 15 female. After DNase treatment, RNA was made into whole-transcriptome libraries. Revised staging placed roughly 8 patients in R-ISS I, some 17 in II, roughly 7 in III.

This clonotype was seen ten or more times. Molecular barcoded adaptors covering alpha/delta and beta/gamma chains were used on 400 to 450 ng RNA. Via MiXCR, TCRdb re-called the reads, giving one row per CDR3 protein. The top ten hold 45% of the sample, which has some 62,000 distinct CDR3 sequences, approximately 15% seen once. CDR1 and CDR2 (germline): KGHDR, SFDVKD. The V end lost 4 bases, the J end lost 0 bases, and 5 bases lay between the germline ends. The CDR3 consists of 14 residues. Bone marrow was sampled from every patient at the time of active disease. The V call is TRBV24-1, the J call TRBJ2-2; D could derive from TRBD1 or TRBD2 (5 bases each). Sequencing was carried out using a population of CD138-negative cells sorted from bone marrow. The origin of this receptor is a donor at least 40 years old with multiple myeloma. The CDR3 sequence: CATSEGPNTGELFF. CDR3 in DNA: TGTGCCACCAGTGAGGGACCGAACACCGGGGAGCTGTTTTTT.